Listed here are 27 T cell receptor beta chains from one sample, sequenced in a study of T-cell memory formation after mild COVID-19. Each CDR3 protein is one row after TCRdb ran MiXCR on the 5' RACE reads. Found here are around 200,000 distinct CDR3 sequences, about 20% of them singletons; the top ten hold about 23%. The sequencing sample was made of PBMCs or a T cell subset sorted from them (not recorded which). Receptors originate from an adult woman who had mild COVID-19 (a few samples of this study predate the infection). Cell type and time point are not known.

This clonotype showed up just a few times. CDR3 residues: CASSEDPSQYEQYF. The DNA of the CDR3 is TGTGCCAGCAGCGAAGACCCATCTCAATACGAGCAGTACTTC. This chain connects TRBV25-1 to TRBJ2-7; D gene unclear. There are 14 residues in the CDR3. Trimming stripped 6 bases from V and 4 bases from J, with 16 bases between. CDR1 is MGHDK and CDR2 is SYGVNS in the germline V gene.

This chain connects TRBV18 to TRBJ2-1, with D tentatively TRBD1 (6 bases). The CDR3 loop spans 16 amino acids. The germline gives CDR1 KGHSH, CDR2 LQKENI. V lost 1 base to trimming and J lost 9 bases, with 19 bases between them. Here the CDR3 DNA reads TGTGCCAGCTCACCACTCCCACAGGGAGAGGGTGGTGAGCAGTTCTTC. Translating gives CASSPLPQGEGGEQFF.

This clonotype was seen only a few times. CDR3 sequence reads: CSARDWTSGGASTDTQYF. CDR3 nucleotides: TGCAGTGCTAGAGATTGGACTAGCGGGGGGGCTAGCACAGATACGCAGTATTTT. The chain employs TRBV20-1 and TRBJ2-3; 15 bases agree with TRBD2. Germline V gives CDR1 DFQATT, CDR2 SNEGSKA (reference sequence). Trimming removed 0 bases from V and 0 bases from J; junction bases left unmatched: 4. The length of the CDR3 is 18 residues.

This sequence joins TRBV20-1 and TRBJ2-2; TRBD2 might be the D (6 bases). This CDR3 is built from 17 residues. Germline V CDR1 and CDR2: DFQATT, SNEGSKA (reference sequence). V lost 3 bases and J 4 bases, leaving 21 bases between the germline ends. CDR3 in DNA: TGCAGTGCTAGGGCTCCGAGGGGACTCACTTTCACCGGGGAGCTGTTTTTT. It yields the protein CSARAPRGLTFTGELFF.

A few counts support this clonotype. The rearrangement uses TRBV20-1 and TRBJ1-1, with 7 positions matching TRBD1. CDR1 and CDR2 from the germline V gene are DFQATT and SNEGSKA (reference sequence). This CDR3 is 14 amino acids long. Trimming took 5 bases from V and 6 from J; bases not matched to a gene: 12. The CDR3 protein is CSAAPGGDTAEAFF. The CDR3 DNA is TGCAGTGCTGCCCCAGGGGGGGACACTGCTGAAGCTTTCTTT.

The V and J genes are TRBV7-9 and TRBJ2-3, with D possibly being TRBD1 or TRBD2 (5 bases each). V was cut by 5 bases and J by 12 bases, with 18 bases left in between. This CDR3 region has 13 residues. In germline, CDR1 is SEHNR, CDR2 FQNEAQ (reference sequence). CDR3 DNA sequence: TGTGCCAGCAGCCCCGAGGGGAAGGCCTCTCAGTATTTT. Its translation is CASSPEGKASQYF.

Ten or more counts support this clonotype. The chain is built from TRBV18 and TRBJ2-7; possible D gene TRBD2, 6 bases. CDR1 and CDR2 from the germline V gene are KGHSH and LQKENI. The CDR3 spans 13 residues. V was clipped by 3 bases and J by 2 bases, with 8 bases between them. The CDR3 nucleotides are TGTGCCAGCTCACCGGGGAGGACCTACGAGCAGTACTTC. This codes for CASSPGRTYEQYF.

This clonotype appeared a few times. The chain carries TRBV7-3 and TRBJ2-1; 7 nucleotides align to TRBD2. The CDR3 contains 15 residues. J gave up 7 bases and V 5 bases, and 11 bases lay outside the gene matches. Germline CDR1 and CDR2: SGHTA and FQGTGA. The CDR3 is CASSLGTTPVNEQFF. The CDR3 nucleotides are TGTGCCAGCAGCCTGGGGACTACCCCCGTTAATGAGCAGTTCTTC.

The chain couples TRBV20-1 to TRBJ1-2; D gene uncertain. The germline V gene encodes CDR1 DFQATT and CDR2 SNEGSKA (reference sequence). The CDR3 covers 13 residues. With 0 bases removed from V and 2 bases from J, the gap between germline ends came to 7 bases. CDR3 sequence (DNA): TGCAGTGCTAGAGATTACCAGAACTATGGCTACACCTTC. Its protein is CSARDYQNYGYTF.

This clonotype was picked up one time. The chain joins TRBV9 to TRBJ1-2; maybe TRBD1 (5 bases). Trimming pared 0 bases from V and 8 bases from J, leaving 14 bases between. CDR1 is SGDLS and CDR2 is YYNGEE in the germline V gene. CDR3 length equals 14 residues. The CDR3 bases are TGTGCCAGCAGCGTAGAAGGGGTCGGGCGAGGCTACACCTTC. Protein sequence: CASSVEGVGRGYTF.

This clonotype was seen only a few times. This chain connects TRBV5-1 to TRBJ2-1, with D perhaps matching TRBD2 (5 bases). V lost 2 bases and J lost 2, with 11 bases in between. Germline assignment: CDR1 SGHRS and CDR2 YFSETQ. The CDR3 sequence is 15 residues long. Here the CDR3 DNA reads TGCGCCAGCAGCTTTGCCGGGGATACCTACAATGAGCAGTTCTTC. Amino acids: CASSFAGDTYNEQFF.

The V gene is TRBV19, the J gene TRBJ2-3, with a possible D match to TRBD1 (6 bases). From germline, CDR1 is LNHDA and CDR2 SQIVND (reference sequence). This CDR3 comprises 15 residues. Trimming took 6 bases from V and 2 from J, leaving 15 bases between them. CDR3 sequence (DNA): TGTGCCAGTAGGCGGACAGCCGCATCCACAGATACGCAGTATTTT. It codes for CASRRTAASTDTQYF. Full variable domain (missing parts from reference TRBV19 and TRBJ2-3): DGGITQSPKYLFRKEGQNVTLSCEQNLNHDAMYWYRQDPGQGLRLIYYSQIVNDFQKGDIAEGYSVSREKKESFPLTVTSAQKNPTAFYLCASRRTAASTDTQYFGPGTRLTVL.

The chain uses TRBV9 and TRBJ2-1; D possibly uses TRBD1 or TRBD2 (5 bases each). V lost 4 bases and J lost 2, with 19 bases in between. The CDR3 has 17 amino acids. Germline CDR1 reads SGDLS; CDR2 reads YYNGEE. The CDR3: CASSRIPGPGPYNEQFF. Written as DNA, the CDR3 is TGTGCCAGCAGCCGAATTCCAGGACCGGGACCCTACAATGAGCAGTTCTTC.

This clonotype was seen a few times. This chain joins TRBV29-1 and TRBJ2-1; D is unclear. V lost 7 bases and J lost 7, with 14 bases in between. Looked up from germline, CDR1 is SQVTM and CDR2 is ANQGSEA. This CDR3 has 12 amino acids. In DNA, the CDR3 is TGCAGCGCTAAAATAACTCGAAATGAGCAGTTCTTC. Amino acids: CSAKITRNEQFF.

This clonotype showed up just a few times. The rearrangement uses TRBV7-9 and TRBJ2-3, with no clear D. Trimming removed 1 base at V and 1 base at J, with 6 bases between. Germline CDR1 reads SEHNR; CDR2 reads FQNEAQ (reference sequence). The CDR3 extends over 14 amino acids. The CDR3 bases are TGTGCCAGCAGCTTAGGGGATGGCACAGATACGCAGTATTTT. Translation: CASSLGDGTDTQYF.

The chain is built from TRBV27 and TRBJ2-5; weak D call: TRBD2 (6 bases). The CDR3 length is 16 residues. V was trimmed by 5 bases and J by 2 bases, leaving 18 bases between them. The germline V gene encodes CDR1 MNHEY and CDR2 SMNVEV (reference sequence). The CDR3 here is CASSHHSGLPQETQYF. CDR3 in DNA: TGTGCCAGCAGTCACCACTCGGGACTTCCGCAAGAGACCCAGTACTTC.

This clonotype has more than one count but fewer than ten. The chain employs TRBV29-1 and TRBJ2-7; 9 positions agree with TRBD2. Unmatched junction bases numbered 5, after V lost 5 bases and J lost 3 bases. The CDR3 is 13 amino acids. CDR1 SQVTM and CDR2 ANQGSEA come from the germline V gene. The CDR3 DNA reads TGCAGCGTTCGACTAGCGGACCGCTACGAGCAGTACTTC. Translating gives CSVRLADRYEQYF.

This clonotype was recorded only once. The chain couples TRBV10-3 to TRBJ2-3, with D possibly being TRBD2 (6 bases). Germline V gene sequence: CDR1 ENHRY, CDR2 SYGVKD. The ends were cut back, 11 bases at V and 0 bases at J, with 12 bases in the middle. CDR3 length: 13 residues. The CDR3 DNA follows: TGTGCCGTCAAACTAGCCAGCACAGATACGCAGTATTTT. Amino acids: CAVKLASTDTQYF.

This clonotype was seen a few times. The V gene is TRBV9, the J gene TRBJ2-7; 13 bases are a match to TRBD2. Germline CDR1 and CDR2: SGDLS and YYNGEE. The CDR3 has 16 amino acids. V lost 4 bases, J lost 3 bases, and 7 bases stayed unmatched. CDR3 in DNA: TGTGCCAGCAGCCTAGGACTAGCGGGAGAATACTACGAGCAGTACTTC. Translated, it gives CASSLGLAGEYYEQYF.

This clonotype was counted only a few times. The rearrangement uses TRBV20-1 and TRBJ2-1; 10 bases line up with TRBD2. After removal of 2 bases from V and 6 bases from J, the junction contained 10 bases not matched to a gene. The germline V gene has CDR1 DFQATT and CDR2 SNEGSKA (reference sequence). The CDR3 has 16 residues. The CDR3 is CSARPKSGRAFNEQFF. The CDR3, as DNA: TGCAGTGCTAGACCCAAGAGCGGGAGGGCCTTCAATGAGCAGTTCTTC.

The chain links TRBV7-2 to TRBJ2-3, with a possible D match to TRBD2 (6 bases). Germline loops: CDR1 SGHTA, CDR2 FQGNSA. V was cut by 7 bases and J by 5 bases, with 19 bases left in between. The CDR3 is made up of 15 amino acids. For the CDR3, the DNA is TGTGCCAGCACTCTCCTTCTGGGGGGAGGAGATACGCAGTATTTT. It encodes CASTLLLGGGDTQYF.

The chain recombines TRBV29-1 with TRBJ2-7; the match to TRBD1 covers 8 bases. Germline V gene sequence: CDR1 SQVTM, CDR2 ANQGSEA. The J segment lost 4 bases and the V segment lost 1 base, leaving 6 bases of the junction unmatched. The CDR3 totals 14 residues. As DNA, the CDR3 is TGCAGCGTTGAAGGGGCAGGGGGCGGGTACGAGCAGTACTTC. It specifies CSVEGAGGGYEQYF.

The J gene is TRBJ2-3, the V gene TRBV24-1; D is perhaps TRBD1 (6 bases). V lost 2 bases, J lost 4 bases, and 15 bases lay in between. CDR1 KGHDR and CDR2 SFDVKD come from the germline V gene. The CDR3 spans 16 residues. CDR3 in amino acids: CATSDWSQGSSDTQYF. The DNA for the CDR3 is TGTGCCACCAGTGATTGGTCACAGGGTTCGTCAGATACGCAGTATTTT.

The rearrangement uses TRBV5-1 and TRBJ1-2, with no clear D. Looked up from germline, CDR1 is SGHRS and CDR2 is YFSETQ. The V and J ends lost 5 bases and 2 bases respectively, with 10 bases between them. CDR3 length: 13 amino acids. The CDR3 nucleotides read TGCGCCAGCAGAGTCGACACGAACTATGGCTACACCTTC. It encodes CASRVDTNYGYTF.

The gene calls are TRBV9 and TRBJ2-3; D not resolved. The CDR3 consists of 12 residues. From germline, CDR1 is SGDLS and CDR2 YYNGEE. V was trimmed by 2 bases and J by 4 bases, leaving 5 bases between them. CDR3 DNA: TGTGCCAGCAGCGTCAACGCAGATACGCAGTATTTT. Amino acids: CASSVNADTQYF.

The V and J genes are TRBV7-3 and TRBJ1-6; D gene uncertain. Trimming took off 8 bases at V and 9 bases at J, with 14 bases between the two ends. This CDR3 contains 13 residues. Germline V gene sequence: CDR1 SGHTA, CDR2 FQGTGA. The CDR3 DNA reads TGTGCCAGCCCACGCCCCGGGTCTTCACCCCTCCACTTT. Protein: CASPRPGSSPLHF.

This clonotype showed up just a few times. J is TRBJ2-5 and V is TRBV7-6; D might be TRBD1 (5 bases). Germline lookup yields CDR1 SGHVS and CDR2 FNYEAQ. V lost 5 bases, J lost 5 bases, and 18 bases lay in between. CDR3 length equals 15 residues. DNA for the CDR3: TGTGCCAGCAGCCAGGGATCGACGTTGTGGGAGACCCAGTACTTC. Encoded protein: CASSQGSTLWETQYF.